The entry below describes one T cell receptor (beta chain). No cognate antigen has been identified for it. The input lacks base qualities; no much larger clone sits a single base away. Bone marrow was sampled from every patient at the time of active disease. Ficoll-Hypaque density gradient centrifugation was used to isolate the bone marrow mononuclear cells. Myeloma plasma cells were removed and CD138-negative cells were collected by negative selection after labeling with CD138 magnetic microbeads on a MACS separator. The purity of the isolated cells was checked by flow cytometry with CD138 antibodies on an Attune NxT. Total RNA was extracted with TRIzol reagent and quantified with a NanoDrop spectrophotometer. Paired RNA-seq and IR-seq were performed on each patient's CD138-negative bone marrow sample. CDR1 MNHNY and CDR2 SVGAGI were looked up in the germline V gene (reference sequence). V is pared back by 0 bases and J by 5 bases, with 22 bases lying between the germline termini. Including cysteine and phenylalanine, the CDR3 has 18 amino acids. The DNA shown is the 54-base CDR3, in frame from base 1.

The sample comes from a study of read filtering for tumor transcriptome and immune sequencing (dated by TCRdb to the early 2020s). At the level of the whole study: Of the patients in the cohort, about 16 were male and over 11 were female, and their mean age was about 68 years, with a range of roughly 47 to 80. By revised international staging, roughly 8 patients were R-ISS I, about 17 were R-ISS II and 6 or 7 were R-ISS III. After DNase treatment, whole-transcriptome libraries were prepared using the TruSeq RNA Access Library Prep Kit. TCR-region mapped reads per sample ranged from about 4.05 to 10.27 million with IR-seq versus only roughly 85 to 1273 with RNA-seq. TCR repertoires obtained by targeted immune repertoire sequencing and by bulk whole-transcriptome sequencing performed on the same bone marrow samples were compared. A main aim was a read-filtering strategy for immune repertoire data, specifically whether clonotypes supported by a single read should be removed.

The investigation overall reported the following: The correlation between IR-seq and RNA-seq shared clonotype proportions was increased by removal of single-read clonotypes. Compared with RNA-seq, IR-seq captured clonotypes at much higher depth and more reliably, and a smaller IR-seq throughput was enough to identify most shared clonotypes. The sorted CD138-negative fraction was a mixed bone marrow immune population, not purified T cells. In IR-seq, roughly four fifths of clonotypes but 3% to 4% of total reads were represented by single-read clonotypes, whereas in RNA-seq, 60% to 75% of clonotypes and approximately 45% of reads were represented by single-read clonotypes.

TCR libraries were constructed from 300 to 400 ng RNA using the Immunoverse kit, and molecular barcoded adaptors covering alpha/delta and beta/gamma chains were employed. TCR library preparation used the same RNA that was used for transcriptome sequencing. TCR libraries were sequenced on an Illumina HiSeq 4000 with 2 x 150 cycles. Per the original workflow: With MiXCR, TCR reads were aligned to human V, D, J and C references and assembled into CDR3 clonotypes, with quality filtering and error correction included. The tcR package in R was used to analyze clonotype counts and gene usage diversity. Raw mapping reads were checked after the RNA-seq reads had been mapped by STAR aligner version 2.5.3a onto the human GRCh37 genome. To test the effect of sequencing depth on detected clonotypes, IR-seq fastq files were randomly downsampled using Seqtk 1.3. Using fastp trimming at Q25 and MiXCR clonotype assembly, TCRdb reanalyzed the public sequencing data and kept in-frame beta chains. Every CDR3 protein is listed once, alongside the most common genes and DNA of its rows. The V and J calls and clone size are TCRdb's, not the authors'. This sample comprises about 90,000 distinct CDR3 sequences, around 12% of them detected only once. Just under 15% of the sample belongs to the ten largest clones.

Sequencing was done on a sample of a population of CD138-negative cells sorted from bone marrow. This specimen's cell subset or site label, per the study, means: bone marrow mononuclear cells depleted of CD138+ plasma/myeloma cells by negative magnetic selection. This TCR came from a donor at least 40 years old with multiple myeloma. This chain is built from TRBV6-6 and TRBJ2-5; tentative D gene TRBD2, with 6 bases matching. The CDR3 region reads CASSYSRSGSEGWETQYF. The DNA sequence is given as TGTGCCAGCAGTTACTCGAGGAGCGGGTCGGAGGGTTGGGAGACCCAGTACTTC.